This T cell receptor (beta chain) stems from a study of response to subunit inactivated influenza vaccine. MiXCR was run by TCRdb on the RT-PCR reads, yielding one entry per CDR3 protein. Of 180,000 or so distinct CDR3 sequences in the sample, roughly 12% were seen once. The CDR3 has 13 residues. Germline V CDR1 and CDR2: LGHNT, FRNRAP. The germline V and J ends were trimmed by 6 bases and 4 bases, with 10 bases remaining between them. This clonotype showed up just a few times. These data also formed part of another study, on T cells expressing NK-cell markers. That source adds: With UMIs, 5'RACE template switching was used to make TCR beta cDNA. Within the sequenced cohort of eight donors, seven exhibited HCMV seropositivity and one was seronegative.

The chain uses TRBV12-5 and TRBJ1-3; D unresolved. The material was CD8+ T cells sorted from PBMCs, obtained 12 days after vaccination. The sequence was obtained from a man aged 45-65 years who received an inactivated influenza vaccine. The DNA for the CDR3 is TGTGCTAGTGGGGAAGAATCCGGAAACACCATATATTTT. Its protein is CASGEESGNTIYF.